This T cell receptor beta chain stems from a study of T cells in Graves' hyperthyroidism and ophthalmopathy. Looked up from germline, CDR1 is MNHEY and CDR2 is SMNVEV (reference sequence). The V segment lost 3 bases and the J segment 11 bases; nucleotides outside the gene matches: 7. This CDR3 comprises 13 residues. Authors of the study amplified TCR beta CDR3 regions from RNA transcripts. A set of HTBI primers served as the primers for a first-round RT-PCR of the TCR CDR3. TCRdb called the multiplex PCR reads again in MiXCR, with one record for every CDR3 protein. The sample lists a few hundred thousand distinct CDR3 sequences; about 13% were seen once. This clonotype was seen ten or more times.

The receptor comes from a woman aged 18-35 years with Graves' hyperthyroidism. The material sequenced was blood. The chain has TRBV27 and TRBJ1-1, with TRBD1 matching over 9 bases. CDR3 sequence: CASSLSGTGLAFF. DNA for the CDR3: TGTGCCAGCAGTTTGTCCGGGACAGGGTTGGCTTTCTTT.